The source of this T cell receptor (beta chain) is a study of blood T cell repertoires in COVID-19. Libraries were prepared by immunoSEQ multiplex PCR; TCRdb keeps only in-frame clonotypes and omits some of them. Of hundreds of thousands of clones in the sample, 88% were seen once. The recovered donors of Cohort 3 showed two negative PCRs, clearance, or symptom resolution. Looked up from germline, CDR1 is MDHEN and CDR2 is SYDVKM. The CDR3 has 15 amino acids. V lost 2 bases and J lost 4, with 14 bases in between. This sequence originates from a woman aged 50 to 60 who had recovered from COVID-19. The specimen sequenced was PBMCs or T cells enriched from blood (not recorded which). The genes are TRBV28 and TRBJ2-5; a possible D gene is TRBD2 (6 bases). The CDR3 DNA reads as TGTGCCAGCAGTTTAGGGGGGTTAAGGGGAGAGACCCAGTACTTC. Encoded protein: CASSLGGLRGETQYF. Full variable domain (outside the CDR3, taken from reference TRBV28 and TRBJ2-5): DVKVTQSSRYLVKRTGEKVFLECVQDMDHENMFWYRQDPGLGLRLIYFSYDVKMKEKGDIPEGYSVSREKKERFSLILESASTNQTSMYLCASSLGGLRGETQYFGPGTRLLVL.